This TCR beta chain was sequenced in a study of blood T cell repertoires in COVID-19. Profiling relied on immunoSEQ multiplex PCR, and the TCRdb table lists in-frame clones only, not all of them. Found here are 160,000 or so clones, 78% of them singletons; the top ten hold approximately 13%. The TCR was taken from a woman older than 75 with acute or convalescent COVID-19. Sequenced: peripheral blood.

CDR3: CASSPGGPMIAEAFF. Here the CDR3 DNA reads TGTGCCAGCTCACCAGGAGGACCGATGATAGCTGAAGCTTTCTTT. This chain connects TRBV18 to TRBJ1-1; no clear D. V was trimmed by 2 bases and J by 6 bases, leaving 16 bases between them. Germline assignment: CDR1 KGHSH and CDR2 LQKENI. The CDR3 is made up of 15 amino acids.